Below, 30 T cell receptor beta chains from the same sample are listed, as sequenced in a study of blood T cell repertoires in COVID-19. TCRdb's table, derived via immunoSEQ multiplex PCR, lists solely in-frame clones and lacks some. The table includes approximately 330,000 clones, roughly 90% detected once. The material sequenced was peripheral blood. The source is a woman in her forties with COVID-19, enrolled during active disease.

The genes are TRBV5-8 and TRBJ2-3, with 8 bases lining up with TRBD1. The CDR3 runs to 16 residues. In germline, CDR1 is SGHTS, CDR2 YDEGEE. V was pared by 4 bases and J by 2 bases, with 9 bases of the junction left unmatched. The CDR3 here is CASSPGDRLATDTQYF. Written as DNA, the CDR3 is TGTGCCAGCAGCCCTGGGGACAGGTTAGCCACAGATACGCAGTATTTT.

This clone was picked up a small number of times. This chain connects TRBV5-1 to TRBJ1-2; 8 nucleotides agree with TRBD1. This CDR3 spans 15 amino acids. V was clipped by 0 bases and J by 9 bases; unmatched bases: 10. CDR1 is SGHRS and CDR2 is YFSETQ in the germline V gene. The CDR3 loop is CASSLEWGGQGSYTF. Written as DNA, the CDR3 is TGCGCCAGCAGCTTGGAATGGGGAGGACAGGGTAGCTACACCTTC.

The V gene is TRBV28, the J gene TRBJ2-7; D ambiguous. The germline V gene encodes CDR1 MDHEN and CDR2 SYDVKM. The CDR3 extends over 12 amino acids. With 2 bases removed from V and 1 base from J, the gap between germline ends came to 3 bases. The DNA for the CDR3 is TGTGCCAGCAGTTTAACATCCTACGAGCAGTACTTC. Translation: CASSLTSYEQYF.

This clone was seen more than once but under ten times. V and J are TRBV24-1 and TRBJ2-3, with TRBD2 as a possible D gene (5 bases). The CDR3 spans 15 residues. CDR1 is KGHDR, CDR2 SFDVKD, per germline. Trimming cost V 3 bases and J 5 bases, with 14 bases left between them. CDR3: CATSDPRGTGDTQYF. The CDR3 DNA reads TGTGCCACCAGTGATCCCCGGGGAACTGGAGATACGCAGTATTTT.

The chain has TRBV20-1 and TRBJ1-4, with D perhaps matching TRBD1 (5 bases). The CDR3 is 16 amino acids. CDR1 DFQATT and CDR2 SNEGSKA come from the germline V gene (reference sequence). Between the trimmed V and J ends, which lost 3 bases and 4 bases, there was a span of 18 bases. The CDR3 DNA follows: TGCAGTGCTAGTACAGGCTTGGACCCGGGTAATGAAAAACTGTTTTTT. Its translation: CSASTGLDPGNEKLFF.

About this clone itself: A read error may produce the germline difference seen at one junction end. The sample has other DNA sequences that encode this CDR3 too. V is TRBV28 and J is TRBJ1-5, with 8 nucleotides matching TRBD1. The CDR3 runs 13 residues. In germline, CDR1 is MDHEN, CDR2 SYDVKM. In nucleotides, the CDR3 is TGTGCCAGCAGTTCAGGGGGCAATCAGCCCCAGCACTTT. Amino acid sequence: CASSSGGNQPQHF.

Remarks on this clone: Compared with germline, one end of the junction differs, possibly owing to a read error. J is TRBJ2-1 and V is TRBV5-1; TRBD2 matches at 11 bases. This CDR3 spans 15 amino acids. The V gene's germline CDR1 is SGHRS and CDR2 YFSETQ. Written as DNA, the CDR3 is TGCGCCAGCAGCCAACTAGCGGGAGCCGACAAGGAGCAGTTCTTC. Translation gives CASSQLAGADKEQFF. Based on the CDR3 plus reference TRBV5-1 and TRBJ2-1, the full variable domain is KAGVTQTPRYLIKTRGQQVTLSCSPISGHRSVSWYQQTPGQGLQFLFEYFSETQRNKGNFPGRFSGRQFSNSRSEMNVSTLELGDSALYLCASSQLAGADKEQFFGPGTRLTVL.

The gene calls are TRBV6-5 and TRBJ1-6, with D unclear. This CDR3 has 14 residues. Trimming pared 0 bases from V and 8 bases from J, leaving 8 bases between. The germline V gene encodes CDR1 MNHEY and CDR2 SVGAGI. The CDR3 DNA is TGTGCCAGCAGTTACTCAGGGAGGGATTCACCCCTCCACTTT. Protein product: CASSYSGRDSPLHF.

This clone was observed once. The V gene is TRBV3-1 (or the pseudogene TRBV3-2), the J gene TRBJ1-3; D is undetermined. CDR3 length: 14 amino acids. CDR1 is LGHDT, CDR2 YNNKEL, per germline (reference sequence). V was pared by 2 bases and J by 0 bases, with 5 bases between. The CDR3 is CASSQRVSGNTIYF. The CDR3, as DNA: TGTGCCAGCAGCCAACGGGTCTCTGGAAACACCATATATTTT.

The rearrangement uses TRBV24-1 and TRBJ1-4, with TRBD1 matching over 8 bases. V shed 3 bases, J shed 8 bases, and the junction held 7 bases outside the gene matches. CDR3 length: 15 residues. Germline CDR1 KGHDR, CDR2 SFDVKD. The CDR3 DNA follows: TGTGCCACCAGTGATCCGCAGGGGGCCCACGAAAAACTGTTTTTT. It codes for CATSDPQGAHEKLFF.

The CDR3 DNA reads as TGTGCCAGCTCACCGAGCCTTGGAGATCAGCCCCAGCATTTT. As protein: CASSPSLGDQPQHF. The chain uses TRBV18 and TRBJ1-5; D unresolved. Germline lookup yields CDR1 KGHSH and CDR2 LQKENI. V lost 3 bases to trimming and J lost 5 bases, with 11 bases between them. The CDR3 consists of 14 residues.

V is TRBV25-1 and J is TRBJ1-2; 8 nucleotides match TRBD1. Germline V gene data show CDR1 as MGHDK and CDR2 as SYGVNS. V shed 3 bases and J 4 bases; nucleotides not matched to a gene: 10. The CDR3 sequence is 16 residues long. The chain's CDR3 is CASSDQRGQGIYGYTF. CDR3 bases: TGTGCCAGCAGTGATCAGCGCGGACAGGGTATCTATGGCTACACCTTC.

The gene calls are TRBV27 and TRBJ2-5; TRBD2 is a possible D gene (7 bases). CDR1 is MNHEY, CDR2 SMNVEV, per germline (reference sequence). This CDR3 is built from 13 residues. Trimming cost V 5 bases and J 10 bases, with 17 bases left between them. The CDR3 coding sequence is TGTGCCAGCAGTCCCACCGGGGGGCACCACCAGTACTTC. Translation gives CASSPTGGHHQYF.

The chain links TRBV5-1 to TRBJ1-2; 7 bases map to TRBD1. CDR1 is SGHRS and CDR2 is YFSETQ in the germline V gene. The CDR3 is 15 amino acids. Unmatched junction bases numbered 4, after V lost 2 bases and J lost 0 bases. CDR3 loop: CASSFRDSTNYGYTF. DNA for the CDR3: TGCGCCAGCAGCTTCCGGGACAGCACTAACTATGGCTACACCTTC.

The chain employs TRBV7-2 and TRBJ2-7, with TRBD1 matching over 8 bases. The trim removed 5 bases at V and 4 bases at J, leaving 10 bases unmatched. Germline CDR1 reads SGHTA; CDR2 reads FQGNSA. CDR3 size: 15 residues. CDR3 bases: TGTGCCAGCAGCCTAGTAGGACAGGGCCGGTACGAGCAGTACTTC. It encodes CASSLVGQGRYEQYF.

Of note for this clone: A read error may account for a junction end that differs from germline. This chain links TRBV7-3 with TRBJ1-5, with a weak D call TRBD1 (5 bases). CDR1 SGHTA and CDR2 FQGTGA come from the germline V gene. The CDR3 extends over 13 amino acids. CDR3 DNA sequence: TGTGCCAGCAGCCTAACAGGAGATCAGCCCCAGCATTTT. It is translated as CASSLTGDQPQHF. The complete variable domain, with remaining parts taken from reference TRBV7-3 and TRBJ1-5, reads GAGVSQTPSNKVTEKGKYVELRCDPISGHTALYWYRQSLGQGPEFLIYFQGTGAADDSGLPNDRFFAVRPEGSVSTLKIQRTERGDSAVYLCASSLTGDQPQHFGDGTRLSIL.

This chain uses TRBV29-1 with TRBJ1-5; D possibly corresponds to TRBD1 (6 bases). This CDR3 is 14 amino acids long. Germline-derived CDR1 and CDR2 are SQVTM and ANQGSEA. With 6 bases removed from V and 2 bases from J, the gap between germline ends came to 14 bases. CDR3 bases: TGCAGCGTCGTTAGACAGGATCGCAATCAGCCCCAGCATTTT. Residues: CSVVRQDRNQPQHF.

The chain joins TRBV7-8 to TRBJ1-1; possible D gene TRBD1, 6 bases. Trimming shortened V by 1 base and J by 10 bases, and 13 bases separated the two germline ends. CDR3 size: 13 residues. The germline V gene encodes CDR1 SGHVS and CDR2 FQNEAQ. In DNA, the CDR3 is TGTGCCAGCAGCTTAGAGGGGGAAGGAGGAGCTTTCTTT. Protein product: CASSLEGEGGAFF.

The chain uses TRBV29-1 and TRBJ2-1, with TRBD2 identical over 7 bases. Germline V CDR1 and CDR2: SQVTM, ANQGSEA. The trim removed 4 bases at V and 3 bases at J, leaving 0 bases unmatched. This CDR3 has 12 amino acids. CDR3 amino acids: CSVAGGYNEQFF. CDR3 DNA: TGCAGCGTTGCGGGGGGCTACAATGAGCAGTTCTTC.

The chain links TRBV11-2 to TRBJ1-1, with D perhaps matching TRBD1 (6 bases). Per the germline V gene, CDR1 is SGHAT and CDR2 is FQNNGV. The CDR3 has 18 amino acids. Between the trimmed V and J ends, which lost 2 bases and 0 bases, there was a span of 19 bases. The CDR3 spells CASSLTQRGSVMNTEAFF. CDR3 DNA sequence: TGTGCCAGCAGCTTAACCCAGAGGGGGTCCGTAATGAACACTGAAGCTTTCTTT.

The chain uses TRBV6-6 and TRBJ1-5; 7 bases line up with TRBD1. CDR1 and CDR2 from the germline V gene are MNHNY and SVGAGI (reference sequence). Unmatched junction bases numbered 11, after V lost 5 bases and J lost 7 bases. The CDR3 contains 15 residues. The CDR3 DNA sequence: TGTGCCAGCAGTGACAGGGTGGGGGGTGACCAGCCCCAGCATTTT. This encodes CASSDRVGGDQPQHF.

This clone appeared a few times. The chain joins TRBV14 to TRBJ1-2, with D perhaps matching TRBD1 (5 bases). The ends were cut back, 0 bases at V and 8 bases at J, with 19 bases in the middle. The CDR3 covers 16 residues. Germline CDR1 and CDR2: SGHDN and FVKESK. DNA of the CDR3: TGTGCCAGCAGCCAAGAAATCGTCGCAGGGTACGACGGCTACACCTTC. It yields the protein CASSQEIVAGYDGYTF.

The rearrangement uses TRBV10-3 and TRBJ1-1; a possible D gene is TRBD1 (5 bases). CDR1 is ENHRY, CDR2 SYGVKD, per germline. The germline V and J ends were trimmed by 11 bases and 0 bases, with 22 bases remaining between them. The CDR3 contains 16 residues. The CDR3 is CAVGGTLDGLNTEAFF. DNA for the CDR3: TGTGCCGTCGGAGGGACCTTAGACGGGCTGAACACTGAAGCTTTCTTT.

The J gene is TRBJ2-4, the V gene TRBV5-6; D unclear. Germline CDR1 SGHDT, CDR2 YYEEEE. CDR3 length: 14 residues. V lost 4 bases and J 0 bases, leaving 8 bases between the germline ends. CDR3 sequence: CASSRPLAKNIQYF. As DNA, the CDR3 is TGTGCCAGCAGCCGTCCTTTAGCCAAAAACATTCAGTACTTC. Full variable domain (rest looked up from reference TRBV5-6 and TRBJ2-4): DAGVTQSPTHLIKTRGQQVTLRCSPKSGHDTVSWYQQALGQGPQFIFQYYEEEERQRGNFPDRFSGHQFPNYSSELNVNALLLGDSALYLCASSRPLAKNIQYFGAGTRLSVL.

The gene calls are TRBV7-2 and TRBJ2-2; no reliable D call. CDR1 SGHTA and CDR2 FQGNSA come from the germline V gene. Trimming stripped 7 bases from V and 2 bases from J, with 8 bases between. This CDR3 comprises 13 residues. Written as DNA, the CDR3 is TGTGCCAGCACCCTCGTCAACACCGGGGAGCTGTTTTTT. Amino acid sequence: CASTLVNTGELFF.

This clone was picked up one time. This sequence joins TRBV6-2 or TRBV6-3 and TRBJ2-5, with a tentative D call TRBD2 (5 bases). The CDR3 is 14 amino acids. Germline V gene sequence: CDR1 MNHEY, CDR2 SVGEGT. Trimming left V 5 bases short and J 3 bases short, with 13 bases between. CDR3 sequence reads: CASSQDSLKETQYF. The CDR3 nucleotides are TGTGCCAGCAGTCAGGACTCGCTGAAAGAGACCCAGTACTTC.

This chain's CDR3 is CASSRQGLLRIQYF. CDR3 DNA sequence: TGTGCCAGCAGCAGACAGGGCCTTCTGAGGATTCAGTACTTC. V usage is TRBV27 and J usage is TRBJ2-4; TRBD1 matches at 7 bases. This CDR3 region has 14 residues. CDR1 and CDR2 (germline): MNHEY, SMNVEV (reference sequence). Trimming cost V 6 bases and J 10 bases; bases outside gene matches: 12.

The V and J genes are TRBV18 and TRBJ1-5; 7 bases are shared with TRBD1. Trimming cost V 2 bases and J 7 bases; bases outside gene matches: 8. This CDR3 is 15 amino acids long. Germline values: CDR1 KGHSH, CDR2 LQKENI. CDR3 sequence: CASSPVTAGGQPQHF. The CDR3 DNA reads as TGTGCCAGCTCACCAGTAACGGCAGGGGGGCAGCCCCAGCATTTT.

This chain joins TRBV5-1 and TRBJ1-4; 8 bases agree with TRBD1. CDR3 length: 15 residues. The junction had 6 bases not matched to a gene; V was cut back by 4 bases and J by 4 bases. Germline CDR1 is SGHRS and CDR2 is YFSETQ. CDR3 protein: CASSTGQAINEKLFF. DNA of the CDR3: TGCGCCAGCAGCACGGGACAGGCGATTAATGAAAAACTGTTTTTT.

The chain uses TRBV6-5 and TRBJ1-1, with D unclear. The germline V gene has CDR1 MNHEY and CDR2 SVGAGI. The CDR3 has 13 residues. Trimming removed 0 bases at V and 5 bases at J, with 7 bases between. For the CDR3, the DNA is TGTGCCAGCAGTTACTCTAGTAGTACTGAAGCTTTCTTT. Protein: CASSYSSSTEAFF.